This T cell receptor (beta chain) was observed in a study of cytomegalovirus exposure and HLA in healthy donors. Overall study results and limits: Among TCR beta chains, those listed as cytomegalovirus-associated numbered around 180. Of the V segments, some could not be distinguished, including TRBV6-2 and TRBV6-3, and were excluded. The authors considered a cluster of highly shared sequence variants likely to be a sequencing artifact.

A remark on this clone: Its antigen is not identified. An end of the junction does not agree with germline; a read error may underlie this.

In germline, CDR1 is SGHTA, CDR2 FQGTGA. The CDR3 covers 13 residues. The PCR made use of 60 Vbeta and 13 Jbeta primers. The repertoire was sequenced with immunoSEQ multiplex PCR; TCRdb's copy has only in-frame clones and lacks some. The sample lists some 180,000 clones, 70% to 80% seen once, with roughly 2% in the top ten. All donors participated as healthy donors of bone marrow. The sequencing sample was made of PBMCs. The rearrangement uses TRBV7-3 and TRBJ2-2; D is unclear. This clonotype was obtained from a man aged 25-45 years in good health and CMV-seronegative. The CDR3 protein is CASRLTTTGELFF. The CDR3 DNA reads TGTGCCAGCAGATTAACAACTACCGGGGAGCTGTTTTTT.